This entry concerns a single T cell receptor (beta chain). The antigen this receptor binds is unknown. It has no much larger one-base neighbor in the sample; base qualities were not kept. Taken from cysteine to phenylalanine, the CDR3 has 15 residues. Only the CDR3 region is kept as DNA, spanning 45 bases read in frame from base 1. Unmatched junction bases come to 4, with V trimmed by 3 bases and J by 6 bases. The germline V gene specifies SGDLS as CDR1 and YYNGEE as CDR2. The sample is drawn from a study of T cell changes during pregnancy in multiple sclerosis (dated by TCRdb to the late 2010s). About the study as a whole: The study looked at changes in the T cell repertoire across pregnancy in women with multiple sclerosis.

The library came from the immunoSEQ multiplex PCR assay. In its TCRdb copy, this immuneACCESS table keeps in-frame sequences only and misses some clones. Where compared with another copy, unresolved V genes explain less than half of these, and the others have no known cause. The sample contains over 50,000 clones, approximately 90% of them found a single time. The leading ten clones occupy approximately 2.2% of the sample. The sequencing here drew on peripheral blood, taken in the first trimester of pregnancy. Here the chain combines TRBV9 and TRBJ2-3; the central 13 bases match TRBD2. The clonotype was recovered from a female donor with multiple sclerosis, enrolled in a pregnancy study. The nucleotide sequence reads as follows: TGTGCCAGCAGCGCGACTAGCGGGAGGCCCGATACGCAGTATTTT. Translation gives CASSATSGRPDTQYF.